What follows are 13 T cell receptor beta chains derived from one specimen sequenced in a study of blood T cell repertoires in COVID-19. Profiled with immunoSEQ multiplex PCR; TCRdb holds only in-frame clones, not every one. The sample records under 200,000 clones, 83% being singletons. Specimen: peripheral blood. Receptor source: a human donor in a cohort sampled during active COVID-19.

This clone appeared a single time. The chain joins TRBV7-3 to TRBJ2-1; TRBD1 is a possible D gene (6 bases). Germline loops: CDR1 SGHTA, CDR2 FQGTGA. The CDR3 covers 13 residues. V dropped 5 bases and J dropped 6 bases, with 11 bases sitting between them. In DNA form, the CDR3 reads TGTGCCAGCAGCCCTGGGACACCCAATGAGCAGTTCTTC. Residues: CASSPGTPNEQFF.

The CDR3 loop reads CASSQDSGLAGGEQFF. The CDR3 region has the DNA TGTGCCAGCAGCCAAGATAGTGGACTAGCGGGGGGTGAGCAGTTCTTC. This rearrangement joins TRBV4-2 to TRBJ2-1; 14 bases align to TRBD2. The CDR3 consists of 16 residues. Germline V gene data show CDR1 as LGHNA and CDR2 as YNFKEQ. V dropped 0 bases and J dropped 9; count of bases not matched to a gene: 4.

The V and J genes are TRBV4-2 and TRBJ1-1; D may be TRBD1 (5 bases). This CDR3 has 15 amino acids. In germline, CDR1 is LGHNA, CDR2 YNFKEQ. Trimming removed 0 bases at V and 1 base at J, with 9 bases between. The CDR3 spells CASSQDMTENTEAFF. For the CDR3, the DNA is TGTGCCAGCAGCCAAGATATGACAGAGAACACTGAAGCTTTCTTT.

The chain uses TRBV4-3 and TRBJ1-6, with D perhaps TRBD1 (5 bases). The germline V and J ends were trimmed by 2 bases and 7 bases, with 12 bases remaining between them. Germline CDR1 reads LGHNA; CDR2 reads YSLEER. The CDR3 is 15 amino acids. The CDR3 sequence is CASSQSGFRNSPLHF. In DNA form, the CDR3 reads TGCGCCAGCAGCCAATCAGGGTTCAGAAATTCACCCCTCCACTTT.

The chain recombines TRBV6-1 with TRBJ1-1, with D unresolved. This CDR3 comprises 14 residues. The germline V and J ends were trimmed by 3 bases and 1 base, with 9 bases remaining between them. Germline CDR1 is MNHNS and CDR2 is SASEGT. CDR3 sequence (DNA): TGTGCCAGCAGTGATTTGGCGGGGAACACTGAAGCTTTCTTT. Translation gives CASSDLAGNTEAFF.

This chain links TRBV4-1 with TRBJ2-7; 9 bases align to TRBD2. This CDR3 has 14 amino acids. CDR1 MGHRA and CDR2 YSYEKL come from the germline V gene. Trimming removed 4 bases from V and 6 bases from J; junction bases left unmatched: 7. Here the CDR3 reads CASSPGIAGAEQYF. DNA for the CDR3: TGCGCCAGCAGCCCCGGCATAGCGGGGGCCGAGCAGTACTTC.

The V gene is TRBV6-1, the J gene TRBJ2-7; 9 nucleotides line up with TRBD2. This CDR3 is 16 amino acids long. Germline V lookup: CDR1 MNHNS, CDR2 SASEGT. V gave up 4 bases and J gave up 0 bases; unmatched junction bases: 7. CDR3 sequence (DNA): TGTGCCAGCAGTGCCTACTGGACTAGCGACTCCTACGAGCAGTACTTC. It yields the protein CASSAYWTSDSYEQYF.

This clone was seen only a few times. V usage is TRBV28 and J usage is TRBJ1-6, with 7 bases identical to TRBD1. The V and J ends lost 5 bases and 5 bases, in that order; junction bases with no gene match: 3. The CDR3 consists of 14 residues. Germline V gene sequence: CDR1 MDHEN, CDR2 SYDVKM. CDR3 bases: TGTGCCAGCAGTCGTCAGGGGGATAATTCACCCCTCCACTTT. Protein: CASSRQGDNSPLHF.

The rearrangement links TRBV18 to TRBJ1-4, with D hard to call. Germline V gene data show CDR1 as KGHSH and CDR2 as LQKENI. CDR3 length equals 15 residues. V lost 2 bases and J lost 3, with 10 bases in between. The CDR3 DNA sequence: TGTGCCAGCTCACCATTTGACTCCCCTAATGAAAAACTGTTTTTT. Its protein product is CASSPFDSPNEKLFF.

The chain uses TRBV7-9 and TRBJ2-3; 7 nucleotides align to TRBD2. CDR1 is SEHNR, CDR2 FQNEAQ, per germline (reference sequence). After removal of 2 bases from V and 0 bases from J, the junction contained 14 bases not matched to a gene. The CDR3 loop spans 19 amino acids. The CDR3 here is CASSLSRRGGRPSTDTQYF. The DNA of the CDR3 is TGTGCCAGCAGCTTAAGTCGGAGGGGAGGGCGGCCTAGCACAGATACGCAGTATTTT.

This chain joins TRBV4-3 and TRBJ2-7; D remains ambiguous. This CDR3 has 16 residues. Germline V gene lookup returns CDR1 LGHNA and CDR2 YSLEER. Between the trimmed V and J ends, which lost 0 bases and 5 bases, there was a span of 17 bases. Here the CDR3 reads CASSQEAFVAFHEQYF. The DNA of the CDR3 is TGCGCCAGCAGCCAAGAAGCCTTCGTCGCCTTCCACGAGCAGTACTTC.

With regard to this clone: Compared with germline, one end of the junction differs, possibly owing to a read error. The J gene is TRBJ2-7, the V gene TRBV10-3, with TRBD2 matching over 7 bases. The CDR3 contains 16 residues. In germline, CDR1 is ENHRY, CDR2 SYGVKD. The CDR3: CAICDSGSRVSYEQYF. For the CDR3, the DNA is TGTGCCATCTGTGATAGCGGGTCAAGGGTTTCCTACGAGCAGTACTTC.

V and J are TRBV27 and TRBJ2-5; 7 nucleotides line up with TRBD2. V shed 2 bases, J shed 5 bases, and the junction held 2 bases outside the gene matches. The CDR3 extends over 13 amino acids. Germline CDR1 MNHEY, CDR2 SMNVEV (reference sequence). The CDR3 DNA follows: TGTGCCAGCAGTTTACGGGGGGTCGAGACCCAGTACTTC. Its translation: CASSLRGVETQYF.